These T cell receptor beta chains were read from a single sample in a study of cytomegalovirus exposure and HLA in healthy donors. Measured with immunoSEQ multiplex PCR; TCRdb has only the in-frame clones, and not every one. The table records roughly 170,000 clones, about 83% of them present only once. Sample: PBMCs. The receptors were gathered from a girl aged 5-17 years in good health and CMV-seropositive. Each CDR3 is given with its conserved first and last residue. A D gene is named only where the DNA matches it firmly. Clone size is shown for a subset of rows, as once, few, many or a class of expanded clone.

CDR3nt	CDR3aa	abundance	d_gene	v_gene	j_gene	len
TGTGCCAGCTCACGGGGGCGGGAGACAGATACGCAGTATTTT	CASSRGRETDTQYF	-	-	TRBV18	TRBJ2-3	14
TGCGCCAGCGAGAACGGGGGAGAATCCTACAATGAGCAGTTCTTC	CASENGGESYNEQFF	-	-	TRBV5-1	TRBJ2-1	15
TGTGCCACCAGCAGACTTCCGGGGACAGTGATCTCCTACGAGCAGTACTTC	CATSRLPGTVISYEQYF	-	TRBD1	TRBV15	TRBJ2-7	17
TGTGCCAGCAGCCGGGACAGGAACACCGGGGAGCTGTTTTTT	CASSRDRNTGELFF	-	TRBD1	TRBV7-3	TRBJ2-2	14
TGTGCCAGCAGCTTGACAGGGTACGAATTCGACGAGCAGTACTTC	CASSLTGYEFDEQYF	once	TRBD1	TRBV7-9	TRBJ2-7	15
TGTGCCACCAGCAGAGATCGGGTCGGCGATGGCTACACCTTC	CATSRDRVGDGYTF	-	-	TRBV15	TRBJ1-2	14
TGTGCCAGCAGTGAATTGGGAGTGCGAACGGGGCAGTACTTC	CASSELGVRTGQYF	-	-	TRBV2	TRBJ2-7	14
TGTGCCAGCGGTCGCGGCCTCGGGAATGAAGCTTTCTTT	CASGRGLGNEAFF	-	-	TRBV9	TRBJ1-1	13
TGCGCCAGCAGCTTGGAGGGACAGCGGCTCACCTTC	CASSLEGQRLTF	-	TRBD1	TRBV5-1	TRBJ1-2	12
TGTGCCAGCACCACAGGGACAGAGAACACTGAAGCTTTCTTT	CASTTGTENTEAFF	few	TRBD1	TRBV6-5	TRBJ1-1	14
TGTGCCAGCAGCGTAGGAGCGGGCTTGAACACTGAAGCTTTCTTT	CASSVGAGLNTEAFF	-	-	TRBV9	TRBJ1-1	15
TGTGCCAGCAGCGTAGTAGAGAGGAACACTGAAGCTTTCTTT	CASSVVERNTEAFF	-	-	TRBV9	TRBJ1-1	14
TGTGCCAGCAGCCCCCAGCTGCGGGGACTCTCCTACAATGAGCAGTTCTTC	CASSPQLRGLSYNEQFF	-	-	TRBV13	TRBJ2-1	17
TGCGCCAGCAGCTTGGGGGACCGGGGGACAGATACGCAGTATTTT	CASSLGDRGTDTQYF	-	-	TRBV5-1	TRBJ2-3	15
TGTGCCAGCAGCTTGGTTCAGGGAACCTACGAGCAGTACTTC	CASSLVQGTYEQYF	-	-	TRBV5-4	TRBJ2-7	14
TGTGCCAGCAGCTTAGCTCTCCACGAGCAGTACTTC	CASSLALHEQYF	-	-	TRBV7-9	TRBJ2-7	12
TGTGCCAGCAGCTTAGACGCCGGAGTTAACTATGGCTACACCTTC	CASSLDAGVNYGYTF	few	-	TRBV7-8	TRBJ1-2	15
TGTGCCACCAGGGGGACAGACCTCTCTGGAAACACCATATATTTT	CATRGTDLSGNTIYF	-	TRBD1	TRBV10-3	TRBJ1-3	15
TGTGCCAGCAGCTTAGGAGAGGGGGCCGGTGAGCAGTACTTC	CASSLGEGAGEQYF	-	TRBD1	TRBV7-8	TRBJ2-7	14
TGCGCCAGCAGCCAGGGGTACATGAACACTGAAGCTTTCTTT	CASSQGYMNTEAFF	-	-	TRBV5-1	TRBJ1-1	14
TGTGCCAGCAGCCCTACAGGGGGCCTCATGAACACTGAAGCTTTCTTT	CASSPTGGLMNTEAFF	-	TRBD1	TRBV2	TRBJ1-1	16
TGTGCCAGCAGTCCCGGGACTAGCGGATCCTACGAGCAGTACTTC	CASSPGTSGSYEQYF	-	TRBD2	TRBV6-5	TRBJ2-7	15
TGTGCCAGCAGCTCACAGGGTTGGGGCACTGAAGCTTTCTTT	CASSSQGWGTEAFF	-	-	TRBV7-9	TRBJ1-1	14
TGTGCCAGCAGTTTTAAGCTCCGACAGGGGAGTCAGCCCCAGCATTTT	CASSFKLRQGSQPQHF	-	TRBD1	TRBV27	TRBJ1-5	16
TGTGCCAGCAGTGAGAGATCGAGGGATCAGCCCCAGCATTTT	CASSERSRDQPQHF	-	-	TRBV2	TRBJ1-5	14
TGTGCCATCAGTGCCCAAGAGCTTAATAACTATGGCTACACCTTC	CAISAQELNNYGYTF	-	-	TRBV10-3	TRBJ1-2	15
TGTGCCAGCAGAAAAACAACATGGTTGAACACTGAAGCTTTCTTT	CASRKTTWLNTEAFF	-	-	TRBV2	TRBJ1-1	15
TGTGCCAGCAGTGAAGCGACAGGGGGCAATCAGCCCCAGCATTTT	CASSEATGGNQPQHF	-	TRBD1	TRBV2	TRBJ1-5	15
TGTGCCAGCAGCTTAGCGCGGGGGGGAGGTCTTGAGCAGTTCTTC	CASSLARGGGLEQFF	-	TRBD2	TRBV7-8	TRBJ2-1	15
TGTGCCAGCAGTTCTGGACAGGGAAACACTGAAGCTTTCTTT	CASSSGQGNTEAFF	few	TRBD1	TRBV13	TRBJ1-1	14
TGTGCCAGCAGCTTCAGCCGGGACTTTAATCAGCCCCAGCATTTT	CASSFSRDFNQPQHF	-	-	TRBV7-9	TRBJ1-5	15
TGCGCCAGCAGCTCGCGACAGGGGGCCTTCTACGAGCAGTACTTC	CASSSRQGAFYEQYF	-	TRBD1	TRBV5-1	TRBJ2-7	15
TGCGCCAGCAGCCAGAACGACCTTACTGACAGGGGGCGAAGTATCTTC	CASSQNDLTDRGRSIF	-	TRBD1	TRBV5-1	TRBJ2-1	16
TGTGCCAGCAGCTGGCCGCGGCCCTCGAACACCGGGGAGCTGTTTTTT	CASSWPRPSNTGELFF	-	-	TRBV5-5	TRBJ2-2	16
TGTGCCAGCAGTTACTGGAGGACAGCAACTAATGAAAAACTGTTTTTT	CASSYWRTATNEKLFF	-	-	TRBV6-5	TRBJ1-4	16
TGTGCCAGTATTGCCGGGTATGCAACTAATGAAAAACTGTTTTTT	CASIAGYATNEKLFF	-	-	TRBV19	TRBJ1-4	15
TGCGCCAGCAGCCAAGAACAGGTCTATGGCTACACCTTC	CASSQEQVYGYTF	-	-	TRBV4-1	TRBJ1-2	13
TGTGCCTGGAGCAGAACGGGTAGCACAGATACGCAGTATTTT	CAWSRTGSTDTQYF	-	-	TRBV30	TRBJ2-3	14
TGTGCCAGCAGCTTGAAGGGGGCCCATACTTCGTATGGCTACACCTTC	CASSLKGAHTSYGYTF	once	TRBD1	TRBV5-6	TRBJ1-2	16
TGTGCTAGTGGTACGGGACTAGCGGGGGGGTTGGAGACCCAGTACTTC	CASGTGLAGGLETQYF	once	TRBD2	TRBV12-5	TRBJ2-5	16
TGTGCCAGCAGCTTAAAGGGACTTGGACAGGGAGGGGGAAACACCATATATTTT	CASSLKGLGQGGGNTIYF	-	TRBD1	TRBV7-2	TRBJ1-3	18
TGTGCCAGCTCACCAGCGGAGATAAAGGAGAATGGCTACACCTTC	CASSPAEIKENGYTF	-	-	TRBV18	TRBJ1-2	15
TGTGCCAGTAGTATGGAGGGCAGGGTGAATGGCTACACCTTC	CASSMEGRVNGYTF	-	-	TRBV19	TRBJ1-2	14
TGTGCCAGCAGCTTAGTGGAGCTGCGTACAGATACGCAGTATTTT	CASSLVELRTDTQYF	-	-	TRBV11-3	TRBJ2-3	15
TGTGCCAGCAGGGGGACAGGGGAACAGGGTGGCTACACCTTC	CASRGTGEQGGYTF	-	TRBD1	TRBV2	TRBJ1-2	14
TGTGCCAGCAGCTTGGGGAGCGCTGAAAAACTGTTTTTT	CASSLGSAEKLFF	-	-	TRBV5-6	TRBJ1-4	13
TGTGCCAGCAGCGTAGGAGGAGGAAACACCATATATTTT	CASSVGGGNTIYF	-	-	TRBV9	TRBJ1-3	13
TGCGCCAGCAGTGGTAGTAGGGGGAACACTGAAGCTTTCTTT	CASSGSRGNTEAFF	-	-	TRBV5-1	TRBJ1-1	14
TGTGCCAGCAGGTTAAATATTTCTCCAGGGAATGGGCTTTTCTTT	CASRLNISPGNGLFF	-	-	TRBV6-5	TRBJ1-1	15
TGTGCCAGCAGCCCTGGACAGCCCGAAGCTTTCTTT	CASSPGQPEAFF	-	-	TRBV5-6	TRBJ1-1	12
TGTGCCAGCACCTCCCGAGGCAGATTGAACACTGAAGCTTTCTTT	CASTSRGRLNTEAFF	-	-	TRBV28	TRBJ1-1	15
TGTGCCAGCAGCCAAGCGGGACAGGGGGTCACTGAAGCTTTCTTT	CASSQAGQGVTEAFF	-	TRBD1	TRBV4-2	TRBJ1-1	15
TGTGCCAGCAGCTTTGGGACAGGGGGCGATGGCTACACCTTC	CASSFGTGGDGYTF	-	TRBD1	TRBV11-1	TRBJ1-2	14
TGTGCCAGCAGCCCCTCCTCGAAGGGGGCCCCAGATACGCAGTATTTT	CASSPSSKGAPDTQYF	-	TRBD1	TRBV9	TRBJ2-3	16
TGCAGCGTTGTACAGGGTAGGGTCGGAACTGAAGCTTTCTTT	CSVVQGRVGTEAFF	-	-	TRBV29-1	TRBJ1-1	14
TGCGCCAGCAGCTTGGTGTTCGGGGACGGGGAGCTGTTTTTT	CASSLVFGDGELFF	-	-	TRBV5-1	TRBJ2-2	14
TGCGCCAGCAGCTTATCTCTGGATACGCAGTATTTT	CASSLSLDTQYF	-	-	TRBV5-1	TRBJ2-3	12